The rows below give T cell receptor beta chains drawn from one sample of a study of blood T cell repertoires in COVID-19. Sequenced by immunoSEQ multiplex PCR; TCRdb stores in-frame clones only, minus some. The table records over 150,000 clones, approximately 84% of them present only once. The sequencing sample was made of PBMCs or T cells enriched from blood (not recorded which). The receptors originated from a woman aged 45-65 years who had recovered from COVID-19. Both conserved end residues are part of each CDR3. A D gene is named only where the DNA matches it firmly. Some rows have no size entry. The others give once, few or many, or a class for an expanded clone.

cdr3_aa,cdr3_nt,clone_size,j_call,d_call,v_call
CATSDPLETQYF,TGTGCCACCAGTGACCCCCTGGAGACCCAGTACTTC,.,TRBJ2-5,.,TRBV24-1
CASSPGLAGGTLETQYF,TGTGCCAGCAGCCCCGGACTAGCGGGAGGGACTTTGGAGACCCAGTACTTC,.,TRBJ2-5,TRBD2,TRBV3-1/TRBV3-2
CASRAPTGYATNEKLFF,TGTGCCAGCAGGGCCCCGACAGGGTACGCAACTAATGAAAAACTGTTTTTT,few,TRBJ1-4,TRBD1,TRBV2
CASSLIGQGHYEQYF,TGTGCCAGCAGCTTAATTGGACAGGGGCACTACGAGCAGTACTTC,.,TRBJ2-7,TRBD1,TRBV7-9
CASSSLGLGAGSYALYF,TGTGCCAGCAGCTCTTTAGGGTTGGGGGCGGGTAGCTATGCCCTATATTTT,once,TRBJ1-3,.,TRBV7-2
CASSLAPLQGEQYF,TGTGCCAGCAGCTTGGCCCCCCTACAGGGGGAGCAGTACTTC,.,TRBJ2-7,TRBD1,TRBV5-4
CASSEKTGGPGNTIYF,TGTGCCAGCAGTGAGAAGACAGGGGGCCCTGGAAACACCATATATTTT,.,TRBJ1-3,TRBD1,TRBV6-1
CASTLAGGPGTDTQYF,TGCGCCAGCACCCTAGCGGGAGGGCCGGGCACAGATACGCAGTATTTT,.,TRBJ2-3,TRBD2,TRBV5-1
CASRQHAGEKLFF,TGCGCCAGCAGACAGCATGCGGGGGAAAAACTGTTTTTT,.,TRBJ1-4,.,TRBV5-1
CASSLRGAVTEAFF,TGTGCCAGCAGCTTGCGGGGGGCGGTGACTGAAGCTTTCTTT,.,TRBJ1-1,.,TRBV11-2
CASKGDGETQYF,TGCGCCAGCAAGGGGGATGGAGAGACCCAGTACTTC,.,TRBJ2-5,.,TRBV5-1
CASSEFQGPRYEKLFF,TGTGCCAGCAGTGAGTTCCAGGGGCCTCGTTATGAAAAACTGTTTTTT,few,TRBJ1-4,.,TRBV2
CASSTWTVNQPQHF,TGTGCCAGCAGCACTTGGACAGTTAATCAGCCCCAGCATTTT,few,TRBJ1-5,.,TRBV5-8
CSASASGAVGYEQYF,TGCAGTGCTAGTGCGTCAGGGGCGGTTGGATACGAGCAGTACTTC,.,TRBJ2-7,.,TRBV20-1
CASSYSRREQYF,TGTGCCAGCAGTTACTCGCGTCGCGAGCAGTACTTC,once,TRBJ2-7,.,TRBV27
CASSPQIGQGGQPQHF,TGTGCCAGCTCACCGCAGATTGGACAGGGAGGTCAGCCCCAGCATTTT,few,TRBJ1-5,TRBD1,TRBV18
CASSLGRVNTEAFF,TGTGCCAGCAGCTTGGGACGGGTGAACACTGAAGCTTTCTTT,once,TRBJ1-1,.,TRBV5-4
CASSQGGTAYNEQFF,TGTGCCAGCAGCCAAGGCGGGACCGCCTACAATGAGCAGTTCTTC,.,TRBJ2-1,.,TRBV3-1/TRBV3-2
CASSLVGQPQHF,TGTGCCAGCAGCTTGGTCGGTCAGCCCCAGCATTTT,.,TRBJ1-5,.,TRBV5-6
CASSLVGGKVTNEKLFF,TGTGCCAGCAGCTTGGTGGGAGGGAAGGTCACTAATGAAAAACTGTTTTTT,.,TRBJ1-4,.,TRBV5-5
CASSLPVGLGRSYEQYF,TGTGCCAGCAGTTTACCTGTAGGCCTAGGCCGCTCCTACGAGCAGTACTTC,.,TRBJ2-7,.,TRBV28
CAIRTGDNEQFF,TGTGCCATCAGAACAGGGGACAATGAGCAGTTCTTC,.,TRBJ2-1,TRBD1,TRBV10-3
CAWRAQGLNTEAFF,TGTGCCTGGAGGGCCCAGGGTCTGAACACTGAAGCTTTCTTT,once,TRBJ1-1,.,TRBV30
CATSRDRTTYGYTF,TGTGCCACCAGCAGAGATCGCACAACCTATGGCTACACCTTC,.,TRBJ1-2,.,TRBV15